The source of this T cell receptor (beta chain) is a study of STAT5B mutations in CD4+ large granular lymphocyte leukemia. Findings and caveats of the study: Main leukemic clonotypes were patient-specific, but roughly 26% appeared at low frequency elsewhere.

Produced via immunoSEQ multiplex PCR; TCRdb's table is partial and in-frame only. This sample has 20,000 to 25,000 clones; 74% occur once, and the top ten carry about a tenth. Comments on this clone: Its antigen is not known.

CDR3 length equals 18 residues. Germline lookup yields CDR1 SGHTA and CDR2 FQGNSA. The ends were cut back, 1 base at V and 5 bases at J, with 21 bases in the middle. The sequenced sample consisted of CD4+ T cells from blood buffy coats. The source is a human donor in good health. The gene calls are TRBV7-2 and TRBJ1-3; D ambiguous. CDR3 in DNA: TGTGCCAGCAGCTTAGGGATCGCAGGTTCGTCCGGACGAAACACCATATATTTT. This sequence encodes CASSLGIAGSSGRNTIYF.